Below, 25 T cell receptor beta chains from the same sample are listed, as sequenced in a study of regulatory T cells in long-lasting Graves disease. To make TCR beta libraries, researchers used iRepertoire HTBI primers and Arm-PCR of CDR3 regions. TCRdb passed the multiplex PCR reads through MiXCR, listing each CDR3 protein once. The sample yields roughly 500,000 distinct CDR3 sequences, 20% to 25% seen once. Time point defined: persistent/refractory GD, antithyroid drugs over 5 years with positive TRAb. TCR sequences were obtained from RNA taken from PBMCs. The sequences come from peripheral blood mononuclear cells (PBMCs), collected when the disease was refractory, from a patient treated with antithyroid drugs. All receptors come from a female donor with Graves disease.

There are a few counts of this clonotype. The rearrangement links TRBV4-1 to TRBJ1-4; D gene unclear. The CDR3 has 15 residues. Germline CDR1 reads MGHRA; CDR2 reads YSYEKL. The V end lost 4 bases, the J end lost 3 bases, and 12 bases lay between the germline ends. The CDR3: CASSLPGGANEKLFF. In nucleotides, the CDR3 is TGCGCCAGCAGCCTACCCGGAGGAGCTAATGAAAAACTGTTTTTT.

The genes are TRBV7-9 and TRBJ2-7, with TRBD2 as a possible D gene (6 bases). The CDR3 length is 15 residues. V gave up 4 bases and J gave up 2 bases, with 15 bases separating them. The V gene's germline CDR1 is SEHNR and CDR2 FQNEAQ (reference sequence). The CDR3, as DNA: TGTGCCAGCAGCTCGGAGAGGGACTTCGCCTACGAGCAGTACTTC. Its translation: CASSSERDFAYEQYF.

This clonotype was seen a few times. The CDR3 DNA reads TGTGCCAGTAGCCTCCCAGTAGATGGGAACACCGGGGAGCTGTTTTTT. Amino acid sequence: CASSLPVDGNTGELFF. The gene calls are TRBV19 and TRBJ2-2, with D unclear. V dropped 6 bases and J dropped 1 base, with 15 bases sitting between them. The germline gives CDR1 LNHDA, CDR2 SQIVND (reference sequence). The CDR3 consists of 16 residues.

This clonotype has just a few counts. This chain joins TRBV18 and TRBJ2-5; D not resolved. Germline values: CDR1 KGHSH, CDR2 LQKENI. V lost 5 bases and J lost 0, with 13 bases in between. The CDR3 extends over 15 amino acids. The CDR3 DNA reads TGTGCCAGCTCATCGCAGCGACGGAACCAAGAGACCCAGTACTTC. It yields the protein CASSSQRRNQETQYF.

A few counts support this clonotype. The chain links TRBV7-9 to TRBJ1-6; D unclear. Germline V gives CDR1 SEHNR, CDR2 FQNEAQ (reference sequence). The germline V and J ends were trimmed by 5 bases and 7 bases, with 12 bases remaining between them. The CDR3 has 14 amino acids. The CDR3, as DNA: TGTGCCAGCAGCCAAACCCAACAAAATTCACCCCTCCACTTT. Its protein is CASSQTQQNSPLHF.

This clonotype was picked up a small number of times. The chain combines TRBV28 with TRBJ2-7, with D maybe TRBD1 (6 bases). This CDR3 has 15 residues. Trimming took 3 bases from V and 3 from J, leaving 15 bases between them. Germline V gives CDR1 MDHEN, CDR2 SYDVKM. CDR3 sequence: CASSFRGQNDYEQYF. CDR3 sequence (DNA): TGTGCCAGCAGTTTTCGGGGACAAAACGACTACGAGCAGTACTTC.

This clonotype has just a few counts. The CDR3 is CASSLGLGPTDTQYF. The CDR3 DNA reads TGTGCCAGCAGTTTAGGGCTCGGTCCCACAGATACGCAGTATTTT. This rearrangement joins TRBV28 to TRBJ2-3, with no clear D. Trimming shortened V by 2 bases and J by 2 bases, and 11 bases separated the two germline ends. The length of the CDR3 is 15 residues. CDR1 MDHEN and CDR2 SYDVKM come from the germline V gene.

This clonotype has only a few counts. The rearrangement links TRBV10-3 to TRBJ1-2, with 10 positions matching TRBD1. V dropped 6 bases and J dropped 5; count of bases not matched to a gene: 12. The CDR3 loop spans 16 amino acids. Germline V gene sequence: CDR1 ENHRY, CDR2 SYGVKD. The CDR3 DNA reads as TGTGCCATCAGCGACCCGGGACAGGGGTATCTATATGGCTACACCTTC. It specifies CAISDPGQGYLYGYTF.

This clonotype came up many times. CDR3 in DNA: TGTGCCAGCAGTTACTCAGGGGGGCGCGGGGAGACCCAGTACTTC. This translates into CASSYSGGRGETQYF. J is TRBJ2-5 and V is TRBV6-5, with D perhaps TRBD1 or TRBD2 (6 bases each). In germline, CDR1 is MNHEY, CDR2 SVGAGI. This CDR3 has 15 amino acids. Trimming removed 0 bases at V and 5 bases at J, with 13 bases between.

This clonotype was observed at least ten times. The rearrangement uses TRBV6-5 and TRBJ1-2, with D perhaps matching TRBD1 (6 bases). The CDR3 consists of 16 residues. Germline V CDR1 and CDR2: MNHEY, SVGAGI. Trimming left V 0 bases short and J 4 bases short, with 15 bases between. The CDR3 DNA reads TGTGCCAGCAGTTACTCGGACGAGGGAGGGGGCTATGGCTACACCTTC. Amino acid sequence: CASSYSDEGGGYGYTF.

This sequence joins TRBV19 and TRBJ2-3; 9 bases agree with TRBD1. J gave up 2 bases and V 6 bases, and 3 bases lay outside the gene matches. This CDR3 contains 14 residues. CDR1 is LNHDA, CDR2 SQIVND, per germline (reference sequence). CDR3 DNA sequence: TGTGCCAGTAGAGACAGGGGGACCACAGATACGCAGTATTTT. It specifies CASRDRGTTDTQYF.

The rearrangement joins TRBV18 to TRBJ1-1; D uncertain. The ends were cut back, 0 bases at V and 3 bases at J, with 8 bases in the middle. Germline V gives CDR1 KGHSH, CDR2 LQKENI. The CDR3 covers 14 residues. This CDR3 is CASSPPGSDTEAFF. CDR3 coding DNA: TGTGCCAGCTCACCACCAGGGTCGGACACTGAAGCTTTCTTT.

The chain combines TRBV5-1 with TRBJ2-7; the D is unclear. V shed 4 bases and J shed 5 bases, with 10 bases lying between them. The CDR3 runs to 12 residues. Germline V gives CDR1 SGHRS, CDR2 YFSETQ. In nucleotides, the CDR3 is TGCGCCAGCAGCCGCGAAGGCAACGAGCAGTACTTC. The encoded protein is CASSREGNEQYF. Variable domain in full (rest from reference TRBV5-1 and TRBJ2-7): KAGVTQTPRYLIKTRGQQVTLSCSPISGHRSVSWYQQTPGQGLQFLFEYFSETQRNKGNFPGRFSGRQFSNSRSEMNVSTLELGDSALYLCASSREGNEQYFGPGTRLTVT.

The V gene is TRBV12-3 or TRBV12-4, the J gene TRBJ2-4, with 8 bases fitting TRBD2. This CDR3 region has 18 residues. Trimming removed 4 bases from V and 0 bases from J; junction bases left unmatched: 11. CDR3 loop: CASSSSPGGGLAKNIQYF. The DNA for the CDR3 is TGTGCCAGCAGTTCTTCCCCGGGGGGGGGCCTAGCCAAAAACATTCAGTACTTC.

V is TRBV19 and J is TRBJ2-6; D could derive from TRBD1 or TRBD2 (6 bases each). The CDR3 is made up of 18 amino acids. CDR1 LNHDA and CDR2 SQIVND come from the germline V gene (reference sequence). Trimming took 5 bases from V and 4 from J, leaving 21 bases between them. The DNA for the CDR3 is TGTGCCAGTAGTCCCTGGGGGCGGGGATCGGCAGGGGCCAACGTCCTGACTTTC. It translates to CASSPWGRGSAGANVLTF.

With regard to this clonotype: The CDR3 does not close with the conserved phenylalanine or tryptophan, likely indicating a read error. The chain has TRBV6-4 and TRBJ2-2, with 14 bases aligning to TRBD2. Trimming at V came to 5 bases and at J to 0 bases, leaving 8 bases not matched to a gene. Germline V gene lookup returns CDR1 MRHNA and CDR2 SNTAGT. The CDR3 has 19 residues. CDR3 nucleotides: TGTGCCAGCAGTCCCGGGACTAGCGGGAGTTTGGCGAACACCGGGGAGCTGTTTTCT. It codes for CASSPGTSGSLANTGELFS.

This clonotype has just a few counts. This sequence joins TRBV3-1 and TRBJ2-3; D is unresolved. This CDR3 comprises 13 residues. CDR1 and CDR2 (germline): LGHDT, YNNKEL (reference sequence). Trimming removed 1 base from V and 5 bases from J, with 7 bases in between. CDR3 coding DNA: TGTGCCAGCAGCCAAGTATTCGGAGATACGCAGTATTTT. It codes for CASSQVFGDTQYF.

The chain carries TRBV29-1 and TRBJ1-2; 9 positions agree with TRBD1. V dropped 6 bases and J dropped 7; count of bases not matched to a gene: 3. Germline lookup yields CDR1 SQVTM and CDR2 ANQGSEA. This CDR3 is built from 11 residues. The DNA of the CDR3 is TGCAGCGTAACAGGGGGCTTTGGCTACACCTTC. Translation: CSVTGGFGYTF.

This clonotype showed up just a few times. The V and J genes are TRBV5-1 and TRBJ1-1; 8 bases line up with TRBD1. Per the germline V gene, CDR1 is SGHRS and CDR2 is YFSETQ. The CDR3 is 14 residues long. After removal of 3 bases from V and 6 bases from J, the junction contained 7 bases not matched to a gene. The CDR3 DNA reads TGCGCCAGCAGCTCCAAAGGACAGGGTGCTGAAGCTTTCTTT. This translates into CASSSKGQGAEAFF.

The V and J genes are TRBV5-4 and TRBJ2-2; possibly TRBD2 for D (5 bases). This CDR3 spans 13 amino acids. V dropped 2 bases and J dropped 6 bases, with 8 bases sitting between them. Looked up from germline, CDR1 is SGHNT and CDR2 is YYREEE (reference sequence). In nucleotides, the CDR3 is TGTGCCAGCAGCTTTGGAGCGGCCGGGGAGCTGTTTTTT. Protein product: CASSFGAAGELFF.

The rearrangement links TRBV29-1 to TRBJ1-5; a possible D gene is TRBD1 (6 bases). V was trimmed by 4 bases and J by 5 bases, leaving 21 bases between them. The CDR3 loop spans 16 amino acids. Germline CDR1 is SQVTM and CDR2 is ANQGSEA. CDR3 protein: CSVALPGQGPDQPQHF. CDR3 DNA sequence: TGCAGCGTTGCGTTGCCGGGCCAGGGGCCCGATCAGCCCCAGCATTTT. The full variable domain, with the rest looked up from reference TRBV29-1 and TRBJ1-5, is SAVISQKPSRDICQRGTSLTIQCQVDSQVTMMFWYRQQPGQSLTLIATANQGSEATYESGFVIDKFPISRPNLTFSTLTVSNMSPEDSSIYLCSVALPGQGPDQPQHFGDGTRLSIL.

A remark on this clonotype: A clone one base away is much larger, so this may be a read error. The chain couples TRBV20-1 to TRBJ1-1; D remains ambiguous. CDR3 length equals 17 residues. The germline V gene has CDR1 DFQATT and CDR2 SNEGSKA (reference sequence). V lost 1 base to trimming and J lost 1 base, with 19 bases between them. The CDR3 bases are TGCAGTGCTAGAGGGACCCGAGTGGGAGCGGCGAACACTGAAGCTTTCTTT. Translated: CSARGTRVGAANTEAFF.

At least ten counts were recorded for this clonotype. This chain links TRBV9 with TRBJ1-2; D is possibly TRBD1 (6 bases). V lost 4 bases, J lost 7 bases, and 14 bases lay in between. From germline, CDR1 is SGDLS and CDR2 YYNGEE. This CDR3 comprises 13 residues. As DNA, the CDR3 is TGTGCCAGCAGCCCCCAGACAGGCTCTGGCTACACCTTC. It is translated as CASSPQTGSGYTF.

The chain couples TRBV29-1 to TRBJ2-3, with 8 positions matching TRBD2. CDR3 length: 13 residues. Germline trimming cut 7 bases from V and 0 bases from J; bases unmatched to any gene: 3. Germline loops: CDR1 SQVTM, CDR2 ANQGSEA. In nucleotides, the CDR3 is TGCAGCGACCAGCGGGAGAGCACAGATACGCAGTATTTT. Protein sequence: CSDQRESTDTQYF.

In this sample, this clonotype turned up a few times. This sequence joins TRBV7-3 and TRBJ1-1; no clear D. Trimming pared 2 bases from V and 0 bases from J, leaving 13 bases between. The CDR3 contains 16 residues. Germline CDR1 and CDR2: SGHTA and FQGTGA. This CDR3 reads CASSLGPASMNTEAFF. The CDR3 nucleotides read TGTGCCAGCAGCTTAGGTCCCGCCAGTATGAACACTGAAGCTTTCTTT. Full variable domain (missing parts from reference TRBV7-3 and TRBJ1-1): GAGVSQTPSNKVTEKGKYVELRCDPISGHTALYWYRQSLGQGPEFLIYFQGTGAADDSGLPNDRFFAVRPEGSVSTLKIQRTERGDSAVYLCASSLGPASMNTEAFFGQGTRLTVV.